The 14 T cell receptor beta chains below all came from one sample that was sequenced in a study of shared clonotypes between healthy human individuals. Sequencing used immunoSEQ multiplex PCR; TCRdb keeps in-frame clones, though not all of them. This sample has 2.3 million or so clones, with approximately 93% found just once. Sequenced: naive CD4+ T cells from PBMCs. Noted subset: CD45RA+ positively selected. The source is a man between 18 and 29 years old in good health. Some clones in this sample may be carry-over from other donors' samples.

J is TRBJ2-5 and V is TRBV6-5; 7 bases match TRBD1. The length of the CDR3 is 13 residues. The V segment lost 0 bases and the J segment 7 bases; nucleotides outside the gene matches: 2. The germline CDR1 and CDR2 sequences are MNHEY and SVGAGI. CDR3 loop: CASSYSNRGTQYF. Written as DNA, the CDR3 is TGTGCCAGCAGTTACTCTAACAGGGGGACCCAGTACTTC.

The genes are TRBV27 and TRBJ2-3, with 10 bases that match TRBD2. CDR1 and CDR2 (germline): MNHEY, SMNVEV (reference sequence). This CDR3 region has 15 residues. V gave up 4 bases and J gave up 5 bases; unmatched junction bases: 6. CDR3 in DNA: TGTGCCAGCAGTTCCCCTCGACTAGCGGGAGATACGCAGTATTTT. Protein product: CASSSPRLAGDTQYF.

The chain employs TRBV28 and TRBJ2-3, with 8 bases identical to TRBD2. Germline V gene data show CDR1 as MDHEN and CDR2 as SYDVKM. The V gene end was trimmed by 11 bases and the J gene end by 2 bases; junction bases not matched to a gene: 9. The CDR3 is made up of 14 amino acids. Here the CDR3 DNA reads TGTGCCTCGGGGTCGGGAGGGACCACAGATACGCAGTATTTT. This translates into CASGSGGTTDTQYF.

The chain couples TRBV18 to TRBJ2-7; 9 bases agree with TRBD2. Per germline, CDR1 KGHSH and CDR2 LQKENI. V shed 3 bases and J 2 bases; nucleotides not matched to a gene: 5. The CDR3 sequence is 15 residues long. The CDR3 reads CASSPIAGEPYEQYF. The CDR3 DNA reads as TGTGCCAGCTCACCCATAGCGGGAGAGCCCTACGAGCAGTACTTC.

Details on this clone: This CDR3 is also generated by other DNA sequences in the sample. CDR3 amino acids: CASSYSGTGNYGYTF. CDR3 coding DNA: TGTGCCAGCAGTTATTCCGGGACAGGGAACTATGGCTACACCTTC. The chain links TRBV6-5 to TRBJ1-2; TRBD1 aligns across 9 bases. The junction had 4 bases not matched to a gene; V was cut back by 3 bases and J by 2 bases. Germline assignment: CDR1 MNHEY and CDR2 SVGAGI. The CDR3 loop spans 15 amino acids.

The genes are TRBV5-1 and TRBJ2-1; 10 nucleotides match TRBD2. The CDR3 extends over 17 amino acids. V lost 4 bases and J lost 8; bases outside the gene matches: 15. CDR1 is SGHRS and CDR2 is YFSETQ in the germline V gene. DNA of the CDR3: TGCGCCAGCAGCCGAGTACCGAGCGGGAGGGCCGTCTATGAGCAGTTCTTC. This codes for CASSRVPSGRAVYEQFF.

The chain has TRBV7-2 and TRBJ1-1; D is uncertain. V lost 0 bases, J lost 5 bases, and 10 bases lay in between. This CDR3 is 14 amino acids long. CDR1 is SGHTA and CDR2 is FQGNSA in the germline V gene. CDR3: CASSLARPWTEAFF. The CDR3 DNA follows: TGTGCCAGCAGCTTAGCGAGGCCCTGGACTGAAGCTTTCTTT.

This clone was seen a handful of times. The V and J genes are TRBV5-8 and TRBJ2-3; D is possibly TRBD2 (6 bases). This CDR3 has 13 amino acids. V was shortened by 7 bases and J by 1 base, with 10 bases between the two germline ends. The germline CDR1 and CDR2 sequences are SGHTS and YDEGEE. The CDR3 DNA reads TGTGCCAGCGGGACTCAGCGCACAGATACGCAGTATTTT. It yields the protein CASGTQRTDTQYF. Full variable domain (remainder filled in from reference TRBV5-8 and TRBJ2-3): EAGVTQSPTHLIKTRGQQATLRCSPISGHTSVYWYQQALGLGLQFLLWYDEGEERNRGNFPPRFSGRQFPNYSSELNVNALELEDSALYLCASGTQRTDTQYFGPGTRLTVL.

This chain links TRBV29-1 with TRBJ2-5, with unresolved D. This CDR3 comprises 13 residues. Trimming stripped 4 bases from V and 5 bases from J, with 14 bases between. CDR1 SQVTM and CDR2 ANQGSEA come from the germline V gene. CDR3 residues: CSVARPARETQYF. In nucleotides, the CDR3 is TGCAGCGTTGCAAGGCCAGCCCGGGAGACCCAGTACTTC.

This chain links TRBV5-4 with TRBJ2-7, with unresolved D. This CDR3 is 12 amino acids long. Germline loops: CDR1 SGHNT, CDR2 YYREEE (reference sequence). V lost 3 bases and J lost 6, with 10 bases in between. The CDR3 DNA sequence: TGTGCCAGCAGCTCCACCCCTGCCGAGCAGTACTTC. Translation: CASSSTPAEQYF.

The J gene is TRBJ2-1, the V gene TRBV7-3; D ambiguous. This CDR3 region has 14 residues. CDR1 and CDR2 from the germline V gene are SGHTA and FQGTGA. Trimming left V 1 base short and J 5 bases short, with 9 bases between. The CDR3: CASSLRQDNNEQFF. In DNA, the CDR3 is TGTGCCAGCAGCTTAAGACAAGATAACAATGAGCAGTTCTTC. Filled out from reference TRBV7-3 and TRBJ2-1, the complete variable domain reads GAGVSQTPSNKVTEKGKYVELRCDPISGHTALYWYRQSLGQGPEFLIYFQGTGAADDSGLPNDRFFAVRPEGSVSTLKIQRTERGDSAVYLCASSLRQDNNEQFFGPGTRLTVL.

Only one count was recorded for this clone. V gene TRBV28 combines with J gene TRBJ2-7, with 11 bases lining up with TRBD1. CDR3 length: 15 residues. J lost 4 bases, V lost 5 bases, and 7 bases had no gene match. Germline V gene data show CDR1 as MDHEN and CDR2 as SYDVKM. This CDR3 reads CASSPRTGGHYEQYF. The DNA of the CDR3 is TGTGCCAGCAGTCCGAGGACAGGGGGCCATTACGAGCAGTACTTC.

V is TRBV5-1 and J is TRBJ2-2, with 10 bases that match TRBD2. Germline V gene sequence: CDR1 SGHRS, CDR2 YFSETQ. The CDR3 spans 19 residues. With 4 bases clipped from V and 6 bases from J, the junction kept 18 bases outside the gene matches. The CDR3 DNA sequence: TGCGCCAGCAGCCCGAGGGCTAGCGGGAGCGGTTTTAAGTCCGGGGAGCTGTTTTTT. This gives the protein CASSPRASGSGFKSGELFF.

The gene calls are TRBV9 and TRBJ1-2; D not certain. This CDR3 is built from 14 residues. The V end was cut by 3 bases, the J end by 6 bases, with 15 bases between. Germline CDR1 and CDR2: SGDLS and YYNGEE. CDR3 sequence (DNA): TGTGCCAGCAGCGGCGGGATTTTCGGTCATGGCTACACCTTC. It yields the protein CASSGGIFGHGYTF.